These T cell receptor beta chains were read from a single sample in a study of identical twins. Each CDR3 protein gets one entry after TCRdb re-called the 5' RACE reads with MiXCR. The data contain more than 600,000 distinct CDR3 sequences, 15% to 20% of them singletons. The data were also submitted as part of a second study, on T cells expressing NK-cell markers.

The specimen was PBMCs. The origin of the receptors is a woman younger than 30 in good health. Both conserved end residues are part of each CDR3. D genes are given only for firm matches. Size is omitted from some rows. Given values are once, few, many or a class for expanded clones.

j_call,d_call,clone_size,v_call,cdr3_nt,cdr3_aa
TRBJ2-5,.,.,TRBV11-2,TGTGCCAGCAGCACCCGATCGGAGACCCAGTACTTC,CASSTRSETQYF
TRBJ1-1,.,.,TRBV20-1,TGCAGTGCTAGAAAGGGAGGGGCCGGGACTGAAGCTTTCTTT,CSARKGGAGTEAFF
TRBJ2-2,.,few,TRBV5-1,TGCGCCAGCAGCTTGATGTTTCCGGGGTTAACCGGGGAGCTGTTTTTT,CASSLMFPGLTGELFF
TRBJ2-3,.,few,TRBV12-3/TRBV12-4,TGTGCCAGCACCTCCTCCAGGGGCACAGATACGCAGTATTTT,CASTSSRGTDTQYF
TRBJ2-1,TRBD2,.,TRBV6-2/TRBV6-3,TGTGCCAGCAGCCTTAATAGCGGGAGGTCCCCCTACAATGAGCAGTTCTTC,CASSLNSGRSPYNEQFF
TRBJ1-2,.,.,TRBV20-1,TGCAGTGCTAGGGCAGCAGCTAACTATGGCTACACCTTC,CSARAAANYGYTF
TRBJ2-7,TRBD2,few,TRBV5-1,TGCGCCAGCAGCGAACGAGCGACTAGCTGGTCCTACGAGCAGTACTTC,CASSERATSWSYEQYF
TRBJ1-1,.,.,TRBV4-2,TGTGCCAGCAGCCATGGATCCGGGACCGACATGAACACTGAAGCTTTCTTT,CASSHGSGTDMNTEAFF
TRBJ2-1,.,.,TRBV27,TGTGCCAGCATCGAGGGCCATGAGCAGTTCTTC,CASIEGHEQFF
TRBJ1-1,TRBD1,.,TRBV29-1,TGCAGCGTCCAAAGGGGGACAGGGTTAGCTGAAGCTTTCTTT,CSVQRGTGLAEAFF
TRBJ2-7,TRBD1,.,TRBV6-5,TGTGCCAGCAGTTACTTTGGGACAGGTCGCCACGAGCAGTACTTC,CASSYFGTGRHEQYF
TRBJ1-6,.,few,TRBV12-3/TRBV12-4,TGTGCCAGCAGGGGGGGGACAAGGCGGCTTTTTTCACCCCTCCACTTT,CASRGGTRRLFSPLHF
TRBJ2-2,.,.,TRBV7-2,TGTGCCAGCAGCTTAATCCACGGGGAGCTGTTTTTT,CASSLIHGELFF
TRBJ2-7,TRBD2,.,TRBV5-1,TGCGCCAGTTCTAGCGGGGCTTTATACGAGCAGTACTTC,CASSSGALYEQYF
TRBJ2-5,TRBD2,.,TRBV20-1,TGCAGTGCTCCTAGCGGCCAAGAGACCCAGTACTTC,CSAPSGQETQYF
TRBJ2-1,.,few,TRBV30,TGTGCCTGGAGTGTACGAGGTGAGCAGTTCTTC,CAWSVRGEQFF
TRBJ2-2,.,.,TRBV5-1,TGCGCCAGCAGCTTGGTGGGACTCACTTCAACCGGGGAGCTGTTTTTT,CASSLVGLTSTGELFF